This T cell receptor (beta chain) was sequenced during a study of monozygotic twins with inflammatory bowel disease. Overall study results and limits: Patient repertoire variability may have increased through differing immunosuppressive treatments.

TCRdb re-called the 5' RACE reads and gives one entry per CDR3 protein, without DNA. The sample totals around 380,000 distinct CDR3 sequences. With no T cell sorting beforehand, total RNA was isolated from whole blood. Of note for this clonotype: Its antigen remains unidentified.

The V gene's germline CDR1 is SQVTM and CDR2 ANQGSEA. CDR3 size: 13 residues. The chain combines TRBV29-1 with TRBJ1-4; TCRdb selects TRBD1, and the lack of DNA leaves this call unchecked. Sequencing was carried out using blood. The origin of this receptor is a human donor with ulcerative colitis or Crohn's disease, or a healthy co-twin of an affected twin (not recorded which). The CDR3: CSVRQGVGEKLFF.